This T cell receptor (beta chain) was identified in a study of blood T cell repertoires in COVID-19. Original data processing: Estimates of nucleated cell counts were drawn from the amplification of reference gene primers. Assay: immunoSEQ multiplex PCR; the TCRdb copy retains only in-frame clones and omits some. Clone size and the V and J calls come from that table; the DNA yielded D and trimming. The sample shows around 150,000 clones, 88% of them seen only once. This receptor was taken from a man aged 50 or older with active or convalescent COVID-19. Material for sequencing was peripheral blood.

The CDR3 spells CASSVGEASYNSPLHF. The CDR3 DNA follows: TGTGCCAGCAGCGTAGGAGAGGCCTCCTATAATTCACCCCTCCACTTT. V and J are TRBV9 and TRBJ1-6; no clear D. Germline-derived CDR1 and CDR2 are SGDLS and YYNGEE. V was clipped by 0 bases and J by 0 bases, with 7 bases between them. This CDR3 is built from 16 residues. Filled out from reference TRBV9 and TRBJ1-6, the complete variable domain reads DSGVTQTPKHLITATGQRVTLRCSPRSGDLSVYWYQQSLDQGLQFLIQYYNGEERAKGNILERFSAQQFPDLHSELNLSSLELGDSALYFCASSVGEASYNSPLHFGNGTRLTVT.